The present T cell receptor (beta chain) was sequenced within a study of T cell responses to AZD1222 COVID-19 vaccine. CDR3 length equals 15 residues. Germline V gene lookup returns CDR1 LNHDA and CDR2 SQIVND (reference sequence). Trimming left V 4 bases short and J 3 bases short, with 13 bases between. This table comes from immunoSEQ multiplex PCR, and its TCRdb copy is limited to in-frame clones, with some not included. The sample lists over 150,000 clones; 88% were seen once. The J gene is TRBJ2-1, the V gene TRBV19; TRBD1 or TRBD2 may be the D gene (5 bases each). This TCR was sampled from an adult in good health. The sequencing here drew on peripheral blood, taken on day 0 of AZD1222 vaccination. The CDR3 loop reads CASSTGTGNYNEQFF. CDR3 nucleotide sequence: TGTGCCAGTAGTACCGGGACGGGAAACTACAATGAGCAGTTCTTC.